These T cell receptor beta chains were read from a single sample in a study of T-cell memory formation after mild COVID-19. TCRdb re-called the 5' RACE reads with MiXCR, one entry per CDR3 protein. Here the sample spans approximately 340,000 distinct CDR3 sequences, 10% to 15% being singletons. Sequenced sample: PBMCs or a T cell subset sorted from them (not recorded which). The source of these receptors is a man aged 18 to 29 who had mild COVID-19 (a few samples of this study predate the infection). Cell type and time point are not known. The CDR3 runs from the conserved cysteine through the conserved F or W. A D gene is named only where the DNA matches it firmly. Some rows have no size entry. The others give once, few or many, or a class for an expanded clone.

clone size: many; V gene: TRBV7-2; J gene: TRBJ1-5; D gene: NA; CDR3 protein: CASSLNRDQPQHF; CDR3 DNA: TGTGCCAGCAGCTTAAACAGGGACCAGCCCCAGCATTTT
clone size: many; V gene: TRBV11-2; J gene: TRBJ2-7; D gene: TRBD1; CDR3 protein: CASSLQGAAYEQYF; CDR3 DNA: TGTGCCAGCAGCTTACAGGGGGCTGCCTACGAGCAGTACTTC
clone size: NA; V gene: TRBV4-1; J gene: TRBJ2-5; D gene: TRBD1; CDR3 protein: CASSPGTGGSQETQYF; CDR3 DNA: TGCGCCAGCAGCCCAGGGACAGGGGGTTCCCAAGAGACCCAGTACTTC
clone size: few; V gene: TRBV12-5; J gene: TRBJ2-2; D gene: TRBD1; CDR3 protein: CASVPGQGNVGELFF; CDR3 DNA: TGTGCTAGTGTACCCGGACAGGGGAATGTCGGGGAGCTGTTTTTT
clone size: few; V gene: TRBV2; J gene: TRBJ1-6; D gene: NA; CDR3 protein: CARTDSGKFNSPLHF; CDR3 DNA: TGTGCCAGAACGGATTCGGGAAAGTTCAATTCACCCCTCCACTTT
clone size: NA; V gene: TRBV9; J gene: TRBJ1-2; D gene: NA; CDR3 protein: CASSVGGGAYYGYTF; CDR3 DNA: TGTGCCAGCAGCGTAGGAGGGGGAGCGTACTATGGCTACACCTTC
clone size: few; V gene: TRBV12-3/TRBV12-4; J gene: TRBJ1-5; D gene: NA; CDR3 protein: CASSPRNSNQPQHF; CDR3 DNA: TGTGCCAGCAGCCCCCGTAATAGCAATCAGCCCCAGCATTTT
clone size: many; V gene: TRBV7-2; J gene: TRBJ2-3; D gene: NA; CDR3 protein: CASSLAGSTDTQYF; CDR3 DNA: TGTGCCAGCAGCTTGGCGGGGAGCACAGATACGCAGTATTTT
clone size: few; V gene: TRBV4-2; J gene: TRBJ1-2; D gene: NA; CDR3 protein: CASSQELRGYGYTF; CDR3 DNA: TGTGCCAGCAGCCAAGAACTGCGGGGATATGGCTACACCTTC
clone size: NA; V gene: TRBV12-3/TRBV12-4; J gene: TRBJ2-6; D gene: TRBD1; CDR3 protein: CASTLDRAGANVLTF; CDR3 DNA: TGTGCCAGCACCCTAGACAGGGCTGGGGCCAACGTCCTGACTTTC
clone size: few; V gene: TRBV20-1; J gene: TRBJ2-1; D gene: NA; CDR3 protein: CSARDGTDRRAEQFF; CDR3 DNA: TGCAGTGCTAGAGATGGCACGGACCGACGAGCTGAGCAGTTCTTC
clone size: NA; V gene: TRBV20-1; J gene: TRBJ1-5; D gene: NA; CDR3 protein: CSASARARQPQHF; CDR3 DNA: TGCAGTGCTAGTGCCAGGGCCCGCCAGCCCCAGCATTTT
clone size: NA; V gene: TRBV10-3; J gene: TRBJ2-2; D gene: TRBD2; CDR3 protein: CAISGKSNTGELFF; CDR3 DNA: TGTGCCATTAGCGGGAAATCGAACACCGGGGAGCTGTTTTTT
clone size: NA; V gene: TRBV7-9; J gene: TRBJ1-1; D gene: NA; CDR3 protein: CASSSENTEAFF; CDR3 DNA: TGTGCCAGCAGCTCGGAGAACACTGAAGCTTTCTTT
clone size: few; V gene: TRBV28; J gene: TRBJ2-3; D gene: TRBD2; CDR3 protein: CASSKRGHTDTQYF; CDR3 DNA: TGTGCCAGCAGTAAGCGGGGCCACACAGATACGCAGTATTTT
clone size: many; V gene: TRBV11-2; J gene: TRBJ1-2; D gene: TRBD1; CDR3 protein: CASSTGQGNYGYTF; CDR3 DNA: TGCGCCAGCAGCACGGGACAGGGGAACTATGGCTACACCTTC
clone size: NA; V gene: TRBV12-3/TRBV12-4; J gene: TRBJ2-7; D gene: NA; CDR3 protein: CASSFRVARNEQYF; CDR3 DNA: TGTGCCAGCAGTTTTCGAGTGGCAAGGAACGAGCAGTACTTC
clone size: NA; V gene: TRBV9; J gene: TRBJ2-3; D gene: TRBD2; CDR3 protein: CASSVARETDTQYF; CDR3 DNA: TGTGCCAGCAGCGTAGCGCGGGAGACAGATACGCAGTATTTT
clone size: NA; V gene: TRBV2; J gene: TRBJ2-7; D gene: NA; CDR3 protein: CASSVAQSLSEQYF; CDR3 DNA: TGTGCCAGCAGTGTAGCACAGTCGCTGAGCGAGCAGTACTTC
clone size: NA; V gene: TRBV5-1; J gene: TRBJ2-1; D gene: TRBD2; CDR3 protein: CASSGTSGGPGNEQFF; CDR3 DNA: TGCGCCAGCTCCGGGACTAGCGGGGGGCCGGGGAATGAGCAGTTCTTC
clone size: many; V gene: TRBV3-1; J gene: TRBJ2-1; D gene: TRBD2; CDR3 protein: CASRSYGGDEQFF; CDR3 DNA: TGTGCCAGCAGGTCTTACGGGGGGGATGAGCAGTTCTTC
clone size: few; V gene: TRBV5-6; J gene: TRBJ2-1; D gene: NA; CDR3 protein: CASSLEEVTYNEQFF; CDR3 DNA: TGTGCCAGCAGCTTGGAGGAGGTGACCTACAATGAGCAGTTCTTC
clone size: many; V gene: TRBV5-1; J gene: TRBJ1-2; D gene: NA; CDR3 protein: CASSQDSPNYGYTF; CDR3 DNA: TGCGCCAGCAGCCAAGACAGCCCTAACTATGGCTACACCTTC
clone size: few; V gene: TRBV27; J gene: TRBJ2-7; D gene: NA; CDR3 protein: CASSTGNEQYF; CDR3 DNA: TGTGCCAGCAGTACAGGGAACGAGCAGTACTTC
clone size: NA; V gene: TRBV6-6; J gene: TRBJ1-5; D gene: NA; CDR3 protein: CASTSGQYNQPQHF; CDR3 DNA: TGTGCCAGCACGTCAGGACAGTACAATCAGCCCCAGCATTTT
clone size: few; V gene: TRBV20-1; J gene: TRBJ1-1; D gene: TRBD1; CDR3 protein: CSARGDRGGTEAFF; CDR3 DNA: TGCAGTGCTAGGGGGGACAGGGGAGGCACTGAAGCTTTCTTT
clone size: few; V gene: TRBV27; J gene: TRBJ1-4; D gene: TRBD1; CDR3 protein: CASSLWTGGEEKLFF; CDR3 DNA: TGTGCCAGCAGTTTATGGACAGGGGGCGAGGAAAAACTGTTTTTT
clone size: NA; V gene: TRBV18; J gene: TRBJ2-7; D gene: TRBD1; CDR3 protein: CASSPPGQPRGEQYF; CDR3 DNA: TGTGCCAGCTCACCACCGGGACAGCCTAGGGGCGAGCAGTACTTC
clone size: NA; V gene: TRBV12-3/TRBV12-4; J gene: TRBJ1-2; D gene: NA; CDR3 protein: CASSFGADYGYTF; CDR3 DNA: TGTGCCAGCAGTTTTGGGGCAGACTATGGCTACACCTTC
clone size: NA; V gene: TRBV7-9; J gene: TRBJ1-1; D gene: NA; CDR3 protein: CASSQSENEAFF; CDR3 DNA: TGTGCCAGCAGTCAATCGGAGAATGAAGCTTTCTTT
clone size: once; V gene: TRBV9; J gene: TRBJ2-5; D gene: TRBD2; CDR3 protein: CASSVEGAGSMETQYF; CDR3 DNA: TGTGCCAGCAGCGTAGAAGGAGCGGGGAGCATGGAGACCCAGTACTTC
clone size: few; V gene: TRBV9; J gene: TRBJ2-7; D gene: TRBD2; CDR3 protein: CASSESGGVSYEQYF; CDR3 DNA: TGTGCCAGCAGCGAGAGCGGGGGGGTCTCCTACGAGCAGTACTTC
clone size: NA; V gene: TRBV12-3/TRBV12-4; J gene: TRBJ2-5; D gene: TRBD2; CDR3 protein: CASSWGGDQYF; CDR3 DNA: TGTGCCAGCAGCTGGGGGGGGGACCAGTACTTC
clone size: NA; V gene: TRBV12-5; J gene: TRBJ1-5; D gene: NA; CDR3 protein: CASGFGWWSNQPQHF; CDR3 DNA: TGTGCTAGTGGTTTCGGTTGGTGGAGCAATCAGCCCCAGCATTTT
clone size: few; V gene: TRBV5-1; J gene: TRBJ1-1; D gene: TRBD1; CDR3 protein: CASTRGENTEAFF; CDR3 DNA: TGCGCCAGCACCAGGGGGGAGAACACTGAAGCTTTCTTT
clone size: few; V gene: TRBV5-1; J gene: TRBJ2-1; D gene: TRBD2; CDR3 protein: CASRGLAGGTRLGEQFF; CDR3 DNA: TGCGCCAGCAGGGGACTAGCGGGGGGTACCCGTTTGGGTGAGCAGTTCTTC
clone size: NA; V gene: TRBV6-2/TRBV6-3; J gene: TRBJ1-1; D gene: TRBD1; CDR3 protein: CASSYDGTGGNTEAFF; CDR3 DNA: TGTGCCAGCAGTTACGACGGGACAGGGGGGAACACTGAAGCTTTCTTT
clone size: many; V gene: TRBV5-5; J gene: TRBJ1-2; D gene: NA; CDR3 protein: CASSARELSYGYTF; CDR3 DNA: TGTGCCAGCAGCGCCAGGGAATTGAGCTATGGCTACACCTTC
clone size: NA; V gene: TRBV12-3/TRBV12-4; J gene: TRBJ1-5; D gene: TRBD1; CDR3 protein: CASSSRGSGNQPQHF; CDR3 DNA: TGTGCCAGTTCTTCCAGGGGGTCGGGGAATCAGCCCCAGCATTTT
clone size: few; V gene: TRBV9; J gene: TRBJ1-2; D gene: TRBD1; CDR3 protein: CASSVGTGGFGYTF; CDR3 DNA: TGTGCCAGCAGCGTCGGGACAGGGGGCTTTGGCTACACCTTC
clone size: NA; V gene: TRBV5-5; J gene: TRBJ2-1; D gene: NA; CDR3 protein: CASSLYRVTEQFF; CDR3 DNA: TGTGCCAGCAGCCTATACAGGGTCACTGAGCAGTTCTTC
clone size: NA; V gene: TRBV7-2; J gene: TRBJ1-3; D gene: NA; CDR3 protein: CASSPGRYSGNTIYF; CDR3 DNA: TGTGCCAGCAGTCCGGGACGCTACTCTGGAAACACCATATATTTT
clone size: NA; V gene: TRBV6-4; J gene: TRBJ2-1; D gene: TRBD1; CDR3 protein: CASSPGGQGEYNEQFF; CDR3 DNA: TGTGCCAGCAGTCCTGGGGGACAGGGGGAGTACAATGAGCAGTTCTTC
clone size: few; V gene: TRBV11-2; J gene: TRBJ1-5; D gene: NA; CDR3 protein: CASSFQSNQPQHF; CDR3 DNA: TGTGCCAGCAGCTTTCAAAGCAATCAGCCCCAGCATTTT
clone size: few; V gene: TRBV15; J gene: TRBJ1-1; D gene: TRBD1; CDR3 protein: CATSRGGTGNTEAFF; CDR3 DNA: TGTGCCACCAGCCGAGGGGGGACAGGGAACACTGAAGCTTTCTTT
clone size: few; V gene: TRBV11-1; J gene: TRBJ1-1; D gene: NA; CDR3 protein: CASTQQGMNTEAFF; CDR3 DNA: TGTGCCAGCACCCAACAGGGAATGAACACTGAAGCTTTCTTT
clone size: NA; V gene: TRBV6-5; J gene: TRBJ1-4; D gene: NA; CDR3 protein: CASSYGRAEKLFF; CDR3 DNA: TGTGCCAGCAGTTACGGCAGGGCTGAAAAACTGTTTTTT
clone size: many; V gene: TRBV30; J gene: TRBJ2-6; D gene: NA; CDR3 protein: CACQKDSGANVLTF; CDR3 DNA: TGTGCCTGCCAGAAAGACTCTGGGGCCAACGTCCTGACTTTC
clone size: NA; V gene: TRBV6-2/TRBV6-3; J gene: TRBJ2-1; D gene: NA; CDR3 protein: CASRQASREQFF; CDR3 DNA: TGTGCCAGCCGTCAGGCTAGCAGGGAGCAGTTCTTC
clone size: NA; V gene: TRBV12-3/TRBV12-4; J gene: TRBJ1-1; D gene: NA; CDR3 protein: CASSQRDTEAFF; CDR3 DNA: TGTGCCAGCAGTCAACGGGACACTGAAGCTTTCTTT
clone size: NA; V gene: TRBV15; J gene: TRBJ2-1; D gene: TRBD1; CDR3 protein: CATSVDRVNEQFF; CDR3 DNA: TGTGCCACCAGCGTGGACAGGGTCAATGAGCAGTTCTTC
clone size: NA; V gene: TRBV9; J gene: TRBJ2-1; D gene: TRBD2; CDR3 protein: CASSVEGLANEQFF; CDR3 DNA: TGTGCCAGCAGCGTAGAGGGACTAGCGAATGAGCAGTTCTTC
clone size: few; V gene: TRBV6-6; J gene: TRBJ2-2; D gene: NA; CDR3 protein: CASSFNREIGELFF; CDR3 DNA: TGTGCCAGCAGTTTTAACAGGGAAATCGGGGAGCTGTTTTTT
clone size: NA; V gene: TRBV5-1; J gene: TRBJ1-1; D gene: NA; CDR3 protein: CASSDGTNTEAFF; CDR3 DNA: TGCGCCAGCAGCGATGGGACTAACACTGAAGCTTTCTTT